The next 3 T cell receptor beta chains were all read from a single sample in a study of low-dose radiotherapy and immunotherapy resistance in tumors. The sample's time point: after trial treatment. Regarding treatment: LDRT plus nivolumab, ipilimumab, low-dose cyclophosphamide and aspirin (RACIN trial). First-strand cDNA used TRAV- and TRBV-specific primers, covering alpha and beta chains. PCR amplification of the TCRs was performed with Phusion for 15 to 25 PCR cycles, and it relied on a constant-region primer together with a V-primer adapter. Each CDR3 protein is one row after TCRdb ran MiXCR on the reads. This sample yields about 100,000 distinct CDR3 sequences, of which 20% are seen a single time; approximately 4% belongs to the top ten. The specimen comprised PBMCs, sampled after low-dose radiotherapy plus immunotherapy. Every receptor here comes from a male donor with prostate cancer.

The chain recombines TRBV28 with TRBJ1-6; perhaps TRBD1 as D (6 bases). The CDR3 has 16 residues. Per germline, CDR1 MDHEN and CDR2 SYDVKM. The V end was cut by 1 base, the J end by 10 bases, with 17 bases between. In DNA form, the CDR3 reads TGTGCCAGCAGTTTATTTGGGGGCCGGGGTCCGTCACCCCTCCACTTT. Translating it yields CASSLFGGRGPSPLHF.

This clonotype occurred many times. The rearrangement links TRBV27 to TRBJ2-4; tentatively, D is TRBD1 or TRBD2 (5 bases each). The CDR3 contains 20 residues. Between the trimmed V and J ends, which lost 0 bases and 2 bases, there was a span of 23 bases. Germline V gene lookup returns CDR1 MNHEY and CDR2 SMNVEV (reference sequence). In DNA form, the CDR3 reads TGTGCCAGCAGTTTATCGTATCACCTCGAGAGGGGCCGCCCCAAAAACATTCAGTACTTC. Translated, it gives CASSLSYHLERGRPKNIQYF.

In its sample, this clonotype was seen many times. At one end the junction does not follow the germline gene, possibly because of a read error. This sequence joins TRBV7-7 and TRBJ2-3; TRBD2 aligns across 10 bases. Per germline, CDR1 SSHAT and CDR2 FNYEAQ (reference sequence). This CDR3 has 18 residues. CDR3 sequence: CASSLRASGGVTTDTQYF. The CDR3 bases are TGTGCTAGCAGCTTGCGGGCTAGCGGGGGAGTGACGACAGATACGCAGTATTTT.